The rows below give T cell receptor beta chains drawn from one sample of a study of regulatory T cells in long-lasting Graves disease. TCRdb reprocessed the multiplex PCR reads via MiXCR and lists one record per CDR3 protein. The table has 390,000 or so distinct CDR3 sequences, 20% to 25% seen once. The source material was peripheral blood mononuclear cells (PBMCs), sampled when the disease was refractory, from a patient treated with antithyroid drugs. These receptors were taken from a woman aged 40 to 50 with Graves disease. Both conserved end residues are part of each CDR3. Each record gives: D gene, J gene, V gene, clone size, CDR3 protein, CDR3 DNA. The D gene is left open where the match is weak. Clone size is shown for a subset of rows, as once, few, many or a class of expanded clone.

TRBD2 | TRBJ2-5 | TRBV3-1 | - | CASSPGLEWETQYF | TGTGCCAGCAGCCCTGGACTAGAATGGGAGACCCAGTACTTC
- | TRBJ2-7 | TRBV7-2 | - | CASSPTLLGPHEQYF | TGTGCCAGCAGCCCTACCCTCCTAGGTCCCCACGAGCAGTACTTC
- | TRBJ1-1 | TRBV4-1 | - | CASSPGSLRVVQTEAFF | TGCGCCAGCAGCCCGGGGAGCCTCAGGGTAGTACAAACTGAAGCTTTCTTT
TRBD2 | TRBJ2-7 | TRBV10-3 | - | CAISESPSSDSGLAGGEQYF | TGTGCCATCAGTGAGTCCCCTTCCTCTGACAGCGGACTAGCGGGAGGTGAGCAGTACTTC
- | TRBJ1-5 | TRBV3-1 | - | CASSQDSSFNQPQHF | TGTGCCAGCAGCCAAGATTCCAGCTTCAATCAGCCCCAGCATTTT
TRBD1 | TRBJ2-5 | TRBV20-1 | many | CSARRGTGDRETQYF | TGCAGTGCTAGGAGAGGGACAGGGGACCGGGAGACCCAGTACTTC
- | TRBJ2-3 | TRBV2 | many | CASGRLSDTQYF | TGTGCCAGCGGGAGACTCTCAGATACGCAGTATTTT
- | TRBJ2-2 | TRBV5-1 | many | CASSLDGPGELFF | TGTGCCAGCAGCTTAGACGGCCCCGGGGAGCTGTTTTTT
- | TRBJ1-5 | TRBV28 | many | CASSLEWDSNQPQHF | TGTGCCAGCAGTTTAGAGTGGGATAGCAATCAGCCCCAGCATTTT
- | TRBJ2-7 | TRBV4-1 | - | CASSLGAGITYEQYF | TGCGCCAGCAGCCTTGGGGCAGGCATAACCTACGAGCAGTACTTC
- | TRBJ2-5 | TRBV3-1 | many | CASSQGGETQYF | TGTGCCAGCAGCCAAGGGGGGGAGACCCAGTACTTC
TRBD2 | TRBJ2-7 | TRBV28 | many | CASSPRTSGSDEQYF | TGTGCCAGCAGCCCCCGGACTAGCGGGAGTGACGAGCAGTACTTC
TRBD1 | TRBJ2-7 | TRBV28 | many | CASSLGRTGSVHEQYF | TGTGCCAGCAGCCTAGGTCGGACAGGGAGTGTACACGAGCAGTACTTC
- | TRBJ1-2 | TRBV2 | many | CASSQTGNYGYTF | TGTGCCAGCAGCCAGACGGGTAACTATGGCTACACCTTC
- | TRBJ2-7 | TRBV20-1 | few | CSARDMRTPWHYEQYF | TGCAGTGCTAGAGATATGAGGACGCCCTGGCACTACGAGCAGTACTTC
- | TRBJ2-6 | TRBV7-9 | - | CASSLPRHTGANVLTF | TGTGCCAGCAGCTTACCGCGACATACTGGGGCCAACGTCCTGACTTTC
- | TRBJ1-5 | TRBV28 | many | CASTKNNQPQHF | TGTGCCAGCACCAAGAACAATCAGCCCCAGCATTTT
- | TRBJ2-1 | TRBV6-1 | - | CASRPTGLAGNEQFF | TGTGCCAGCAGACCCACAGGGCTGGCGGGGAATGAGCAGTTCTTC
- | TRBJ2-7 | TRBV19 | - | CASSIDPRGTYEQYF | TGTGCCAGTAGTATAGACCCCCGGGGAACCTACGAGCAGTACTTC
- | TRBJ1-5 | TRBV28 | many | CASSFLTLEPQHF | TGTGCCAGCAGTTTTTTAACTCTTGAGCCCCAGCATTTT
- | TRBJ1-3 | TRBV28 | few | CASLTGGSGNTIYF | TGTGCCAGCTTAACGGGGGGCTCTGGAAACACCATATATTTT
- | TRBJ2-7 | TRBV27 | - | CASSSGDFPYEQYF | TGTGCCAGCAGTTCTGGGGACTTTCCCTACGAGCAGTACTTC
- | TRBJ2-7 | TRBV7-3 | few | CASKVSRDSYEQYF | TGTGCCAGCAAAGTATCCAGGGACTCCTACGAGCAGTACTTC
TRBD1 | TRBJ1-5 | TRBV28 | many | CASSLGFNRGYNQPQHF | TGTGCCAGCAGTTTAGGGTTCAACAGGGGGTACAATCAGCCCCAGCATTTT
TRBD1 | TRBJ1-1 | TRBV2 | - | CASTLDRDTEAFF | TGTGCCAGCACCCTCGACAGGGACACCGAAGCTTTCTTT
- | TRBJ2-7 | TRBV12-3/TRBV12-4 | many | CASSIRVSYEQYF | TGTGCCAGCAGTATACGGGTCTCCTACGAGCAGTACTTC
- | TRBJ1-2 | TRBV28 | - | CASRKGTYGYTF | TGTGCCAGCAGGAAGGGGACCTATGGCTACACCTTC
- | TRBJ1-1 | TRBV6-1 | many | CASRRGGSRNTEAFF | TGTGCCAGCAGGAGAGGGGGGTCGAGGAACACTGAAGCTTTCTTT
- | TRBJ1-5 | TRBV19 | - | CASSLQGIGNQPQHF | TGTGCCAGTAGTCTACAGGGTATTGGTAATCAGCCCCAGCATTTT
- | TRBJ1-1 | TRBV20-1 | many | CSARGLRTEAFF | TGCAGTGCTAGAGGGTTGAGAACTGAAGCTTTCTTT
TRBD2 | TRBJ2-7 | TRBV6-5 | - | CASSWTSSNEQYF | TGTGCCAGCAGTTGGACTAGTTCCAACGAGCAGTACTTC
TRBD1 | TRBJ2-4 | TRBV7-9 | many | CATTNLGQGPTGKSNIQYF | TGTGCCACAACTAATCTGGGACAGGGCCCAACGGGTAAATCCAACATTCAGTACTTC
TRBD2 | TRBJ2-7 | TRBV6-5 | many | CASSYGTTLGEQYF | TGTGCCAGCAGTTACGGGACTACTCTGGGCGAGCAGTACTTC
TRBD1 | TRBJ2-7 | TRBV11-2 | - | CASSPSRDRGSYEQYF | TGTGCCAGCAGCCCGAGTCGGGACAGGGGGTCCTACGAGCAGTACTTC
- | TRBJ1-1 | TRBV11-2 | many | CASSKQGLMNTEAFF | TGTGCCAGCAGCAAACAGGGTTTAATGAACACTGAAGCTTTCTTT
TRBD1 | TRBJ1-6 | TRBV28 | many | CASRGWGDRGLGSPLHF | TGTGCCAGCAGAGGTTGGGGGGACAGGGGGCTTGGTTCACCCCTCCACTTT